One and the same sample provided the 24 T cell receptor beta chains below, sequenced in a study of cytomegalovirus exposure and HLA in healthy donors. Primers for the PCR totalled 60 Vbeta and 13 Jbeta. The protocol was immunoSEQ multiplex PCR, while the TCRdb copy is restricted to in-frame clones and leaves out a portion. The sample lists 150,000 to 180,000 clones, 70% to 80% occurring once. Sequencing used PBMCs. These receptors were taken from a man in his thirties or forties in good health and CMV-seropositive.

This rearrangement joins TRBV27 to TRBJ2-3, with 12 bases aligning to TRBD2. V was clipped by 5 bases and J by 0 bases; unmatched bases: 6. Germline V gives CDR1 MNHEY, CDR2 SMNVEV (reference sequence). The CDR3 totals 17 residues. The CDR3 protein is CASSPWTSGTSTDTQYF. CDR3 DNA sequence: TGTGCCAGCAGTCCCTGGACTAGCGGGACTAGCACAGATACGCAGTATTTT.

This chain connects TRBV7-9 to TRBJ2-5; possibly TRBD1 for D (6 bases). CDR1 is SEHNR, CDR2 FQNEAQ, per germline (reference sequence). V lost 1 base and J lost 1, with 10 bases in between. The CDR3 has 15 amino acids. The CDR3 spells CASSLVSDSQETQYF. Here the CDR3 DNA reads TGTGCCAGCAGCTTAGTCTCGGACAGCCAAGAGACCCAGTACTTC.

The chain uses TRBV6-6 and TRBJ2-7; TRBD2 agrees at 12 bases. V lost 7 bases to trimming and J lost 3 bases; unmatched junction nucleotides: 7. Per the germline V gene, CDR1 is MNHNY and CDR2 is SVGAGI (reference sequence). The CDR3 covers 15 residues. The CDR3 region is CASTITSGRLYEQYF. The CDR3 DNA sequence: TGTGCCAGCACGATAACTAGCGGGAGGCTCTACGAGCAGTACTTC.

The chain joins TRBV7-8 to TRBJ1-3; 8 bases fit TRBD1. Germline CDR1 SGHVS, CDR2 FQNEAQ. V gave up 0 bases and J gave up 2 bases; unmatched junction bases: 12. The CDR3 is 19 amino acids. The CDR3 region has the DNA TGTGCCAGCAGCTTAGCGTCATCATTGGGACAGGCCCCTGGAAACACCATATATTTT. As protein: CASSLASSLGQAPGNTIYF.

The chain carries TRBV29-1 and TRBJ2-7, with 8 bases identical to TRBD1. This CDR3 region has 11 residues. V shed 7 bases and J 6 bases; nucleotides not matched to a gene: 5. Per the germline V gene, CDR1 is SQVTM and CDR2 is ANQGSEA. CDR3 in amino acids: CSGTQGVEQYF. CDR3 bases: TGCAGCGGGACACAGGGGGTCGAGCAGTACTTC.

The chain joins TRBV9 to TRBJ1-3, with no clear D. The V gene lost 0 bases and the J gene lost 0 bases, with 10 bases spanning the gap. The CDR3 has 16 amino acids. Per the germline V gene, CDR1 is SGDLS and CDR2 is YYNGEE. This chain's CDR3 is CASSVDRTVSGNTIYF. The CDR3 region has the DNA TGTGCCAGCAGCGTAGATAGAACAGTCTCTGGAAACACCATATATTTT.

This chain connects TRBV29-1 to TRBJ2-2; the match to TRBD1 covers 8 bases. The CDR3 is made up of 14 amino acids. CDR1 is SQVTM, CDR2 ANQGSEA, per germline. After removal of 7 bases from V and 1 base from J, the junction contained 5 bases not matched to a gene. For the CDR3, the DNA is TGCAGCGCTCGGACAGGGATGAACACCGGGGAGCTGTTTTTT. This translates into CSARTGMNTGELFF.

The gene calls are TRBV30 and TRBJ2-3; weak D call: TRBD1 (6 bases). Trimming shortened V by 3 bases and J by 2 bases, and 15 bases separated the two germline ends. Per the germline V gene, CDR1 is GTSNPN and CDR2 is SVGIG (reference sequence). The CDR3 extends over 15 amino acids. CDR3 residues: CAWSFQGLYTDTQYF. The CDR3, as DNA: TGTGCCTGGAGCTTCCAGGGGCTTTACACAGATACGCAGTATTTT.

The rearrangement links TRBV30 to TRBJ2-3, with 12 bases lining up with TRBD1. This CDR3 has 16 amino acids. Trimming cost V 1 base and J 10 bases; bases outside gene matches: 12. The germline V gene has CDR1 GTSNPN and CDR2 SVGIG (reference sequence). The CDR3 DNA reads as TGTGCCTGGAGTGCAACCGGGACAGGGGGCTTGAGTGCGCAGTATTTT. The encoded protein is CAWSATGTGGLSAQYF. Variable domain in full (rest from reference TRBV30 and TRBJ2-3): SQTIHQWPATLVQPVGSPLSLECTVEGTSNPNLYWYRQAAGRGLQLLFYSVGIGQISSEVPQNLSASRPQDRQFILSSKKLLLSDSGFYLCAWSATGTGGLSAQYFGPGTRLTVL.

A remark on this clone: The junction and the germline gene differ at one end; a read error may be behind it. The identical CDR3 is also encoded by other nucleotide sequences in the sample. The chain employs TRBV10-3 and TRBJ2-5, with TRBD2 matching over 10 bases. The CDR3 is made up of 16 amino acids. Germline CDR1 is ENHRY and CDR2 is SYGVKD. This CDR3 is CAISDPLAGARETQYF. The CDR3 nucleotides are TGTGCCATCAGTGATCCTCTAGCGGGAGCTAGGGAGACCCAATACTTC.

This rearrangement joins TRBV7-2 to TRBJ2-3; 8 nucleotides agree with TRBD2. J gave up 7 bases and V 2 bases, and 5 bases lay outside the gene matches. The CDR3 extends over 14 amino acids. CDR1 is SGHTA, CDR2 FQGNSA, per germline. CDR3 region: CASSLSGRTYTQYF. The CDR3 nucleotides are TGTGCCAGCAGCTTAAGCGGGAGAACCTATACGCAGTATTTT.

The chain uses TRBV15 and TRBJ2-7; D possibly corresponds to TRBD2 (7 bases). The germline CDR1 and CDR2 sequences are LNHNV and YYDKDF (reference sequence). V was shortened by 3 bases and J by 0 bases, with 12 bases between the two germline ends. This CDR3 contains 15 residues. The DNA for the CDR3 is TGTGCCACCAGCAGGGAGGGGGGGGACTCCTACGAGCAGTACTTC. Translation: CATSREGGDSYEQYF.

As DNA, the CDR3 is TGTGCCAGCAACCTGCGAAGCTCCTACGAGCAGTACTTC. Its protein is CASNLRSSYEQYF. The V gene is TRBV6-1, the J gene TRBJ2-7; no clear D. The CDR3 runs to 13 residues. Germline V gives CDR1 MNHNS, CDR2 SASEGT. V lost 7 bases to trimming and J lost 0 bases, with 10 bases between them.

The chain combines TRBV10-3 with TRBJ2-5, with D uncertain. The DNA matches TRBJ2-7 better at its end, which makes the J call doubtful. Germline-derived CDR1 and CDR2 are ENHRY and SYGVKD. This CDR3 is 12 amino acids long. In nucleotides, the CDR3 is TGTGCCATAAGCGACGATTCCTACGAGCAGTACTTC. Translating it yields CAISDDSYEQYF.

V is TRBV5-1 and J is TRBJ2-5; maybe TRBD1 (5 bases). Germline-derived CDR1 and CDR2 are SGHRS and YFSETQ. V lost 0 bases and J lost 3, with 9 bases in between. The CDR3 has 14 residues. CDR3 protein: CASSLAVREETQYF. CDR3 bases: TGCGCCAGCAGCTTGGCCGTCAGGGAAGAGACCCAGTACTTC.

The V call is TRBV5-1, the J call TRBJ2-7; D perhaps matches TRBD1 (8 bases). The germline V and J ends were trimmed by 3 bases and 5 bases, with 18 bases remaining between them. In germline, CDR1 is SGHRS, CDR2 YFSETQ. CDR3 length: 15 residues. Here the CDR3 reads CASSWGGQGGDEQYF. The CDR3 coding sequence is TGCGCCAGCAGCTGGGGTGGACAGGGAGGGGACGAGCAGTACTTC.

The J gene is TRBJ2-3, the V gene TRBV4-2; D is unclear. The germline CDR1 and CDR2 sequences are LGHNA and YNFKEQ. This CDR3 is built from 13 residues. Trimming cost V 0 bases and J 6 bases, with 7 bases left between them. The CDR3 coding sequence is TGTGCCAGCAGCCAAGATGTTCCGGATACGCAGTATTTT. Translating gives CASSQDVPDTQYF.

V usage is TRBV27 and J usage is TRBJ2-1, with no clear D. With 5 bases removed from V and 4 bases from J, the gap between germline ends came to 9 bases. The CDR3 contains 13 residues. In germline, CDR1 is MNHEY, CDR2 SMNVEV (reference sequence). CDR3: CASSRRVYNEQFF. In nucleotides, the CDR3 is TGTGCCAGCAGTCGCCGAGTATACAATGAGCAGTTCTTC.

The chain carries TRBV4-2 and TRBJ1-3; weak D call: TRBD1 (6 bases). Germline CDR1 reads LGHNA; CDR2 reads YNFKEQ. V lost 0 bases to trimming and J lost 4 bases, with 10 bases between them. The CDR3 has 15 amino acids. CDR3 nucleotides: TGTGCCAGCAGCCAAGATTCAGGACAGGGAAACACCATATATTTT. This codes for CASSQDSGQGNTIYF.

The V call is TRBV7-8, the J call TRBJ1-4, with D uncertain. Germline-derived CDR1 and CDR2 are SGHVS and FQNEAQ. CDR3 length: 14 residues. V lost 5 bases and J 7 bases, leaving 14 bases between the germline ends. Here the CDR3 DNA reads TGTGCCAGCAGCGGGCGAGAATGGGCTGAAAAACTGTTTTTT. It encodes CASSGREWAEKLFF.

V gene TRBV6-1 combines with J gene TRBJ2-5; weak D call: TRBD1 (5 bases). Judging by the DNA end, TRBJ2-7 fits better; the J call may be wrong. From germline, CDR1 is MNHNS and CDR2 SASEGT. The CDR3 extends over 14 amino acids. The CDR3 sequence is CASSEVARVYEQYF. The CDR3 nucleotides read TGTGCCAGCAGTGAAGTCGCCAGGGTCTACGAGCAGTACTTC.

The gene calls are TRBV29-1 and TRBJ1-2; D remains unclear. V lost 8 bases, J lost 7 bases, and 29 bases lay in between. Per the germline V gene, CDR1 is SQVTM and CDR2 is ANQGSEA. The CDR3 length is 16 residues. The CDR3 coding sequence is TGCAGCTCCGGAGGGAACGTTCGAGGGCTTCCGGTTGGCTACACCTTC. Residues: CSSGGNVRGLPVGYTF.

The chain has TRBV11-2 and TRBJ2-1; 8 bases line up with TRBD2. The CDR3 runs 16 residues. Germline V gene lookup returns CDR1 SGHAT and CDR2 FQNNGV. V dropped 3 bases and J dropped 3; count of bases not matched to a gene: 7. CDR3 protein: CASSFLGLAGYNEQFF. The CDR3 DNA reads TGTGCCAGCAGCTTCCTCGGGCTAGCGGGCTACAATGAGCAGTTCTTC.

The gene calls are TRBV5-5 and TRBJ1-5; a weak D match, TRBD1 (5 bases). The CDR3 is made up of 16 amino acids. The ends were cut back, 0 bases at V and 1 base at J, with 11 bases in the middle. Per the germline V gene, CDR1 is SGHKS and CDR2 is YYEKEE (reference sequence). The chain's CDR3 is CASSLAGGMSNQPQHF. In nucleotides, the CDR3 is TGTGCCAGCAGCTTGGCCGGGGGAATGAGCAATCAGCCCCAGCATTTT.